The text below deals with one TCR beta chain. There is no known antigen for this receptor. The sample holds no much larger clone one base away, and base qualities are not on file. The germline V gene encodes CDR1 LGHDT and CDR2 YNNKEL (reference sequence). Trimming costs V 6 bases and J 1 base, and their ends lie 17 bases apart. CDR3 length: 16 amino acids, cysteine to phenylalanine. CDR3 DNA only is kept here, 48 bases in frame from base 1. This sample is drawn from a study of Ad26.COV2.S vaccination and SARS-CoV-2 variants (dated by TCRdb to the early 2020s). With respect to the entire study: Sequencing of the TCRbeta repertoire served to evaluate the specificity and breadth of SARS-CoV-2-reactive T cell receptors following Ad26.COV2.S vaccination. The TCR-sequenced set comprised around 30 samples: about 19 Ad26.COV2.S vaccine recipients, 5 placebo recipients and 8 SARS-CoV-2 convalescent individuals. The paper as a whole reports these results and caveats: Substantial breadth of spike-specific CD8+ and CD4+ T cell responses was reported after vaccination. Vaccine and placebo recipients had comparable non-spike TCR breadth, which fits with the vaccine containing only spike. The authors noted that the TCR breadth and depth analyses may have underestimated total T cell responses. Higher spike-specific TCR breadth was observed in Ad26.COV2.S recipients than in placebo recipients (P = 0.0014).

The immunoSEQ Assay was the method used to sequence TCRbeta CDR3 regions. After extraction, genomic DNA underwent amplification by bias-controlled multiplex PCR, followed by high-throughput sequencing. Per the source publication's procedure: To quantify the absolute abundance of each unique TCRbeta CDR3 region, sequences were collapsed and filtered. T cell fraction was estimated by normalizing TCRbeta template counts to usable DNA, which was measured by amplifying reference genes present in all nucleated cells. Repertoire TCRs were annotated as SARS-CoV-2-specific when V gene, CDR3 amino acid sequence and J gene were exactly matched to a known reactive TCR set. The reference SARS-CoV-2 TCR set was obtained from MIRA and was filtered for enrichment in COVID-19-positive ImmuneCODE repertoires, whereby public or cross-reactive TCRs were removed. Using the MIRA antigens, annotated TCRs were further analysed by specific ORF or by position within an ORF. Breadth was defined as annotated unique rearrangements over total unique productive rearrangements; depth was the summed frequency of those rearrangements. Group comparisons of TCR breadth used two-sided Wilcoxon rank-sum tests. Drawn from immuneACCESS, this table holds only the in-frame rearrangements with V and J called that TCRdb kept. Clones are partly lost; checked studies trace under half to an unresolved V gene and leave the rest unexplained. Clonal size and the V and J genes are those of that table, whereas D and trimming came from the DNA. In all, the sample holds under 150,000 clones, and 70% to 90% of those were seen once. The ten largest clones take up 5% of the sample.

Sample time point, as interpreted from the label and publication: individuals recovered from natural SARS-CoV-2 infection. Sample: peripheral blood, taken after recovery from COVID-19. The TCR was taken from a human donor who had recovered from COVID-19. This receptor chain uses TRBV3-1 (or the pseudogene TRBV3-2) and TRBJ2-3, with TRBD1 tentatively as D gene (6 bases match). The DNA reads TGTGCCAGCAGTCAATGGAGGACAGAGCGCACAGATACGCAGTATTTT. Its translation reads: CASSQWRTERTDTQYF.